This T cell receptor beta chain was documented in a study of response to subunit inactivated influenza vaccine. MiXCR, run by TCRdb on the RT-PCR reads, gives a single entry per CDR3 protein. The sample yields fewer than 400,000 distinct CDR3 sequences, 21% seen once. This clonotype was counted a few times. Its antigen remains unknown. Study outcomes and limitations: The study's authors posited that every seasonal influenza vaccination enlists few new T cells.

This clonotype was obtained from a man aged 50 to 69 who received an inactivated influenza vaccine. The starting material was PBMCs from blood, obtained less than 22 months after vaccination.

CDR3 sequence reads: CSVAMGAYNEQFF. CDR3 DNA sequence: TGCAGCGTCGCGATGGGAGCATACAATGAGCAGTTCTTC. The rearrangement joins TRBV29-1 to TRBJ2-1, with D possibly matching TRBD2 (5 bases). Germline loops: CDR1 SQVTM, CDR2 ANQGSEA. With 6 bases removed from V and 4 bases from J, the gap between germline ends came to 13 bases. CDR3 length: 13 amino acids.